The 25 T cell receptor beta chains listed next were all sequenced from one sample in a study of blood T cell repertoires in COVID-19. Measured with immunoSEQ multiplex PCR; TCRdb has only the in-frame clones, and not every one. The sample records 300,000 to 500,000 clones, approximately 90% being singletons. The sequencing input was PBMCs or T cells enriched from blood (not recorded which). The receptors shown here come from a woman aged 25-40 years with acute COVID-19.

The chain combines TRBV3-1 (or the pseudogene TRBV3-2) with TRBJ2-1; D is uncertain. V lost 6 bases and J 10 bases, leaving 25 bases between the germline ends. Germline V lookup: CDR1 LGHDT, CDR2 YNNKEL (reference sequence). The CDR3 loop spans 16 amino acids. Here the CDR3 DNA reads TGTGCCAGCAGGCCCAAAGGATACCCGCGATCAGGAGAGCAGTTCTTC. The encoded protein is CASRPKGYPRSGEQFF.

The chain combines TRBV18 with TRBJ2-7; TRBD2 might be the D (6 bases). V dropped 1 base and J dropped 5 bases, with 12 bases sitting between them. From germline, CDR1 is KGHSH and CDR2 LQKENI. The CDR3 length is 14 residues. The CDR3 is CASSPQGRSNEQYF. As DNA, the CDR3 is TGTGCCAGCTCACCACAGGGGAGGTCAAACGAGCAGTACTTC.

The chain is built from TRBV9 and TRBJ1-4; 7 bases agree with TRBD1. The germline CDR1 and CDR2 sequences are SGDLS and YYNGEE. The CDR3 contains 15 residues. V shed 1 base, J shed 8 bases, and the junction held 8 bases outside the gene matches. CDR3: CASSVSDRIHEKLFF. The CDR3 nucleotides read TGTGCCAGCAGCGTATCGGACAGGATCCACGAAAAACTGTTTTTT.

The chain uses TRBV30 and TRBJ1-2; 10 bases map to TRBD1. The V gene's germline CDR1 is GTSNPN and CDR2 SVGIG (reference sequence). The V gene end was trimmed by 5 bases and the J gene end by 7 bases; junction bases not matched to a gene: 4. This CDR3 comprises 12 residues. CDR3 in amino acids: CAWATGGLGYTF. CDR3 sequence (DNA): TGTGCCTGGGCGACAGGGGGCCTTGGCTACACCTTC. The whole variable domain, filled in from reference TRBV30 and TRBJ1-2, reads SQTIHQWPATLVQPVGSPLSLECTVEGTSNPNLYWYRQAAGRGLQLLFYSVGIGQISSEVPQNLSASRPQDRQFILSSKKLLLSDSGFYLCAWATGGLGYTFGSGTRLTVV.

The V call is TRBV5-1, the J call TRBJ1-3; D not certain. Per germline, CDR1 SGHRS and CDR2 YFSETQ. This CDR3 spans 16 amino acids. V lost 1 base and J 1 base, leaving 12 bases between the germline ends. Here the CDR3 reads CASSLTQEPSGNTIYF. In DNA form, the CDR3 reads TGCGCCAGCAGCTTGACCCAGGAACCTTCTGGAAACACCATATATTTT.

The V gene is TRBV5-4, the J gene TRBJ2-1; D is ambiguous. Between the trimmed V and J ends, which lost 0 bases and 10 bases, there was a span of 11 bases. The CDR3 extends over 13 amino acids. CDR1 is SGHNT, CDR2 YYREEE, per germline (reference sequence). CDR3 in amino acids: CASSLADPGEQFF. CDR3 DNA: TGTGCCAGCAGCTTGGCTGATCCCGGGGAGCAGTTCTTC. Drawing the rest from reference TRBV5-4 and TRBJ2-1, the complete variable domain is ETGVTQSPTHLIKTRGQQVTLRCSSQSGHNTVSWYQQALGQGPQFIFQYYREEENGRGNFPPRFSGLQFPNYSSELNVNALELDDSALYLCASSLADPGEQFFGPGTRLTVL.

The chain links TRBV2 to TRBJ1-2, with a possible D match to TRBD1 (5 bases). CDR1 and CDR2 (germline): SNHLY, FYNNEI. The V end lost 6 bases, the J end lost 3 bases, and 17 bases lay between the germline ends. The CDR3 length is 15 residues. The CDR3 DNA reads TGTGCCAGCAGGCCCGGAGGGGCACTGGACTATGGCTACACCTTC. Its translation: CASRPGGALDYGYTF. Full variable domain (rest looked up from reference TRBV2 and TRBJ1-2): EPEVTQTPSHQVTQMGQEVILRCVPISNHLYFYWYRQILGQKVEFLVSFYNNEISEKSEIFDDQFSVERPDGSNFTLKIRSTKLEDSAMYFCASRPGGALDYGYTFGSGTRLTVV.

The chain has TRBV4-2 and TRBJ2-7; TRBD2 might be the D (6 bases). Per germline, CDR1 LGHNA and CDR2 YNFKEQ. V lost 1 base to trimming and J lost 13 bases, with 11 bases between them. The CDR3 spans 11 residues. CDR3 sequence: CASSQGGVSYF. The CDR3 bases are TGTGCCAGCAGCCAAGGCGGGGTCTCATACTTC.

V and J are TRBV6-2 or TRBV6-3 and TRBJ1-6, with 8 nucleotides matching TRBD1. Trimming removed 2 bases from V and 3 bases from J; junction bases left unmatched: 9. This CDR3 has 18 amino acids. Germline V lookup: CDR1 MNHEY, CDR2 SVGEGT. In DNA, the CDR3 is TGTGCCAGCAGTTACGTGACAGGGGCCTCGGACTATAATTCACCCCTCCACTTT. Protein product: CASSYVTGASDYNSPLHF.

This clone has just one count. The chain uses TRBV4-1 and TRBJ2-3, with 8 bases aligning to TRBD1. Germline V gene lookup returns CDR1 MGHRA and CDR2 YSYEKL. The J segment lost 2 bases and the V segment lost 4 bases, leaving 11 bases of the junction unmatched. This CDR3 region has 17 residues. CDR3 bases: TGCGCCAGCAGCCCCCTTCCGACAGGGGTTTTCACAGATACGCAGTATTTT. Translated: CASSPLPTGVFTDTQYF.

The chain has TRBV6-5 and TRBJ2-3; D perhaps matches TRBD1 (6 bases). Trimming stripped 7 bases from V and 5 bases from J, with 13 bases between. The CDR3 runs to 13 residues. The germline CDR1 and CDR2 sequences are MNHEY and SVGAGI. The CDR3 region has the DNA TGTGCCAGCAAGCCAGGGGATAAAGATACGCAGTATTTT. The encoded protein is CASKPGDKDTQYF.

The V and J genes are TRBV7-2 and TRBJ1-2; tentative D call: TRBD1 (5 bases). Trimming removed 5 bases at V and 1 base at J, with 14 bases between. The germline V gene encodes CDR1 SGHTA and CDR2 FQGNSA. This CDR3 has 15 amino acids. The CDR3 loop is CASSPGRADNYGYTF. The CDR3 nucleotides are TGTGCCAGCAGCCCTGGCAGGGCAGATAACTATGGCTACACCTTC.

The chain combines TRBV7-2 with TRBJ1-4, with TRBD1 identical over 8 bases. After removal of 5 bases from V and 3 bases from J, the junction contained 5 bases not matched to a gene. Germline lookup yields CDR1 SGHTA and CDR2 FQGNSA. There are 15 residues in the CDR3. CDR3 in amino acids: CASSPGQVPNEKLFF. The CDR3 DNA reads TGTGCCAGCAGCCCGGGACAGGTTCCTAATGAAAAACTGTTTTTT. Based on the CDR3 plus reference TRBV7-2 and TRBJ1-4, the full variable domain is GAGVSQSPSNKVTEKGKDVELRCDPISGHTALYWYRQSLGQGLEFLIYFQGNSAPDKSGLPSDRFSAERTGGSVSTLTIQRTQQEDSAVYLCASSPGQVPNEKLFFGSGTQLSVL.

The CDR3 nucleotides are TGTGCCTCAAGCAGGGGGTTGTCCTACGAGCAGTACTTC. It yields the protein CASSRGLSYEQYF. V gene TRBV19 combines with J gene TRBJ2-7; TRBD1 matches 7 bases. Germline V CDR1 and CDR2: LNHDA, SQIVND (reference sequence). CDR3 length equals 13 residues. The V segment lost 11 bases and the J segment 1 base; nucleotides outside the gene matches: 8.

The chain joins TRBV7-2 to TRBJ1-6; perhaps TRBD1 as D (6 bases). The V and J ends lost 3 bases and 0 bases respectively, with 18 bases between them. Germline V gene lookup returns CDR1 SGHTA and CDR2 FQGNSA. This CDR3 comprises 19 residues. The CDR3 nucleotides read TGTGCCAGCAGCTTCAGCGGAGGTACAGGGAGCTCCTATAATTCACCCCTCCACTTT. It is translated as CASSFSGGTGSSYNSPLHF.

The chain joins TRBV7-9 to TRBJ1-2, with a weak D call TRBD1 (5 bases). The CDR3 runs 15 residues. The V and J ends lost 0 bases and 4 bases respectively, with 12 bases between them. Germline CDR1 is SEHNR and CDR2 is FQNEAQ (reference sequence). CDR3 nucleotide sequence: TGTGCCAGCAGCTTAGCGGGGCAGGATCCCTATGGCTACACCTTC. Its protein is CASSLAGQDPYGYTF.

V is TRBV6-5 and J is TRBJ2-2; TRBD1 might be the D (6 bases). CDR3 length: 15 residues. Germline lookup yields CDR1 MNHEY and CDR2 SVGAGI. V lost 5 bases and J lost 3, with 13 bases in between. The CDR3 reads CASSPPGQDTGELFF. DNA of the CDR3: TGTGCCAGCAGTCCCCCGGGACAAGACACCGGGGAGCTGTTTTTT.

The chain joins TRBV2 to TRBJ1-6; TRBD1 matches 7 bases. The CDR3 contains 16 residues. Germline V gene lookup returns CDR1 SNHLY and CDR2 FYNNEI. Unmatched junction bases numbered 12, after V lost 6 bases and J lost 7 bases. The CDR3 coding sequence is TGTGCCAGCAGACTAGACAGGGTTAGTCTCAATTCACCCCTCCACTTT. This encodes CASRLDRVSLNSPLHF.

The chain recombines TRBV7-9 with TRBJ2-4, with D perhaps matching TRBD2 (5 bases). The germline gives CDR1 SEHNR, CDR2 FQNEAQ (reference sequence). With 1 base removed from V and 4 bases from J, the gap between germline ends came to 20 bases. The CDR3 has 18 amino acids. CDR3 protein: CASSLGAVRTPHKNIQYF. CDR3 coding DNA: TGTGCCAGCAGCTTAGGGGCAGTGAGGACTCCCCATAAAAACATTCAGTACTTC.

V usage is TRBV27 and J usage is TRBJ1-2, with 7 positions matching TRBD1. The CDR3 contains 16 residues. V shed 4 bases, J shed 2 bases, and the junction held 10 bases outside the gene matches. Germline CDR1 reads MNHEY; CDR2 reads SMNVEV (reference sequence). Written as DNA, the CDR3 is TGTGCCAGCAGTTCCTACCAGACAGGGATAAACTATGGCTACACCTTC. This translates into CASSSYQTGINYGYTF.

The CDR3 DNA follows: TGTGCCAGCAGCCTCGGACAGGGGGCATATGGCTACACCTTC. It encodes CASSLGQGAYGYTF. This chain connects TRBV3-1 (or the pseudogene TRBV3-2) to TRBJ1-2; 11 bases are shared with TRBD1. Trimming at V came to 4 bases and at J to 5 bases, leaving 3 bases not matched to a gene. This CDR3 is built from 14 residues. CDR1 LGHDT and CDR2 YNNKEL come from the germline V gene (reference sequence).

J is TRBJ2-7 and V is TRBV10-3; D gene unclear. Trimming took 8 bases from V and 2 from J, leaving 10 bases between them. The germline CDR1 and CDR2 sequences are ENHRY and SYGVKD. This CDR3 has 12 residues. CDR3 sequence reads: CAIATQTYEQYF. The CDR3 DNA reads TGTGCCATCGCGACACAAACCTACGAGCAGTACTTC.

The V call is TRBV18, the J call TRBJ1-5, with 12 bases lining up with TRBD1. J lost 6 bases, V lost 5 bases, and 5 bases had no gene match. CDR1 is KGHSH and CDR2 is LQKENI in the germline V gene. This CDR3 region has 15 residues. The CDR3 sequence is CASSSGQGAGQPQHF. The CDR3 DNA is TGTGCCAGCTCATCGGGACAGGGGGCCGGTCAGCCCCAGCATTTT.

This clone was seen a handful of times. V usage is TRBV7-2 and J usage is TRBJ2-1; D is unclear. Trimming shortened V by 8 bases and J by 6 bases, and 20 bases separated the two germline ends. The CDR3 consists of 15 residues. The germline CDR1 and CDR2 sequences are SGHTA and FQGNSA. The CDR3 region is CASALDGLPGNEQFF. DNA of the CDR3: TGTGCCAGCGCGCTTGACGGTCTGCCGGGCAATGAGCAGTTCTTC.

This clone appeared a single time. The V and J genes are TRBV7-9 and TRBJ1-2; TRBD1 matches at 10 bases. The trim removed 5 bases at V and 5 bases at J, leaving 8 bases unmatched. The CDR3 loop spans 15 amino acids. Germline lookup yields CDR1 SEHNR and CDR2 FQNEAQ (reference sequence). The CDR3 is CASSPQGQGTYGYTF. The CDR3 DNA reads TGTGCCAGCAGCCCACAGGGACAGGGGACTTATGGCTACACCTTC.